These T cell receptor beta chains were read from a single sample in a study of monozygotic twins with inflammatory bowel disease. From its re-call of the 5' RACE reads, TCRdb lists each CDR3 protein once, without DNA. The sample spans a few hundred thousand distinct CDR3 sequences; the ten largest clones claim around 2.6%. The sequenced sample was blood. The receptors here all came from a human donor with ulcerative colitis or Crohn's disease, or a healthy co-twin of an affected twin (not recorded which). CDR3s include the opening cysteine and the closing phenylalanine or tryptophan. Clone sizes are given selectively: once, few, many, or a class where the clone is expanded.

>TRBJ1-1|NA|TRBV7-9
CASSLGGMNTEAFF
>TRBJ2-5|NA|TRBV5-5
CASSFEGRASETQYF
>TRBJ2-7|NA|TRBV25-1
CATAVSRTGSYEQYF
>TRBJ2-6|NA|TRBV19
CASSTRSSGANVLTF
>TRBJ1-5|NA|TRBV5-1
CASSLDPGSDQPQHF
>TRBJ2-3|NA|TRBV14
CASSQPRGGSGDTQYF
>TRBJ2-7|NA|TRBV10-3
CAISESPGAAYEQYF
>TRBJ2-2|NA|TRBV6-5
CASSYGLGNRNTGELFF
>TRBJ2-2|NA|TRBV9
CASSPWISPGELFF
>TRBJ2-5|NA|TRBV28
CASSGRGRRGLSQETQYF
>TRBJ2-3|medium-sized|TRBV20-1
CSAIAGFTPTDTQYF
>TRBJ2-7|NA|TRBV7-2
CASSFAIGDYEQYF
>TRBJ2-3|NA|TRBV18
CASSPVGPSTDTQYF
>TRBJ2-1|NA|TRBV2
CASTSQSYNEQFF
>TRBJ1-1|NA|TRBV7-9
CASSLITGGTEAFF
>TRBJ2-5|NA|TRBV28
CASSLNGGAVRETQYF
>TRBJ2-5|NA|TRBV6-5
CARARLHQETQYF
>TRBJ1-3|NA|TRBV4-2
CASSQDLSSRFRRF
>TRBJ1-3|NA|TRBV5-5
CASSVGTGPGNTIYF
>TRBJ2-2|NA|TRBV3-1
CASRNSLSGRITANTGELFF
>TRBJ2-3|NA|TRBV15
CATSRDGGIGTDTQYF
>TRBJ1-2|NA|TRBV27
CASSLYGDRGEGNYGYTF
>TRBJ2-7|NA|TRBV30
CAWSGGQGTTLTYEQYF
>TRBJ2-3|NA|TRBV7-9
CASSLAAVTSTDTQYF
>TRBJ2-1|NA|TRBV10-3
CAISERQGAQYNEQFF
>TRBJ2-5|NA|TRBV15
CATSRDPDEGETQYF
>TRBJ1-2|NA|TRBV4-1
CASSQGLISHYSNNYGYTF
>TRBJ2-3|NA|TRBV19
CASRYRGSATDTQYF
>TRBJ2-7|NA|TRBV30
CAWSVGHGSYEQYF
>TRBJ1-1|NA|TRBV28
CASRFIRDKVLEAFF
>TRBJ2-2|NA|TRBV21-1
CAAVQVITGELFF
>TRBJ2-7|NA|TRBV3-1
CASSQGGADEQYF
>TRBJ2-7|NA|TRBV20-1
CSAPGQGGYEQYF
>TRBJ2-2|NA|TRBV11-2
CATHGGAVTGELFF
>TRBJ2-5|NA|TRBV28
CASSDLGQAEETQYF
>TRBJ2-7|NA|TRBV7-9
CASSFSGVSYEQYF
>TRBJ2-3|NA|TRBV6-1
CASRDYPPTAGTDTQYF
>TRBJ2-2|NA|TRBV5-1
CASIALTGSTGELFF
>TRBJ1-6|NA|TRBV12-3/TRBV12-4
CASSSNYNSPLHF
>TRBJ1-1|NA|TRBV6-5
CASSSWSGEYAEAFF
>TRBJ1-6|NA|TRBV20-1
CSARAGSPLHF
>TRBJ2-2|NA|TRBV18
CASSPVQNTGELFF
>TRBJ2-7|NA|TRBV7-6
CASSREAGTSLYEQYF
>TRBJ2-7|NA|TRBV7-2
CASSSDRGRVYEQYF
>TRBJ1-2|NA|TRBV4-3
CASSQILNYGYTF
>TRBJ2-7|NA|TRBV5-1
CASSPTGAYEHYF
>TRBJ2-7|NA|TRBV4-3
CASSQDSTGTNYEQYF
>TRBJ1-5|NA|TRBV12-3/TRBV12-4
CASSLAGLRGNQPQHF
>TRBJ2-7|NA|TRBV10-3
CAISAPGTGIYEQYF
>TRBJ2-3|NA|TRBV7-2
CASTDVRGAGDTQYF
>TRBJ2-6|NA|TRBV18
CASSRDRGPGSGANVLTF
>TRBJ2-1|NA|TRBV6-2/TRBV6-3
CASSSLESRSEQFF
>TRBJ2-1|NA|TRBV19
CASSLRNNEQFF
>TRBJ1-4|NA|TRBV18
CASSPRDSTNEKLFF
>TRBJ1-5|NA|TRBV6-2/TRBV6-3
CASSRNNQPQHF
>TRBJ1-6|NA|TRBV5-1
CASSLDSFNSPLHF
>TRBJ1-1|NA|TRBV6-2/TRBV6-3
CASTSRTMNTEAFF
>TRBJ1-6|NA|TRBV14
CASSQGAGTKNSPLHF
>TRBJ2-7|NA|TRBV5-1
CASSLPGAGSTVEQYF